This T cell receptor beta chain was profiled in a study of cytomegalovirus exposure and HLA in healthy donors. Study results and caveats: HLA alleles were associated with around 17,000 TCR beta sequences in a later analysis at 0.05 false discovery rate.

With respect to this clone: Antigen: not known.

CDR1 and CDR2 from the germline V gene are SEHNR and FQNEAQ (reference sequence). The junction had 12 bases not matched to a gene; V was cut back by 11 bases and J by 0 bases. The CDR3 consists of 16 residues. The PCR ran on 60 Vbeta and 13 Jbeta primers. TCRdb keeps only in-frame clones here, not all; method: immunoSEQ multiplex PCR. The sample yields roughly 130,000 clones, about 73% seen once. The sequence derives from a woman aged 45-65 years in good health and CMV-seropositive. The rearrangement links TRBV7-9 to TRBJ1-1; 10 bases are a match to TRBD1. Sequencing was carried out using PBMCs. CDR3 protein: CAGRQGAVQMNTEAFF. For the CDR3, the DNA is TGTGCCGGACGACAGGGGGCTGTTCAGATGAACACTGAAGCTTTCTTT.